This T cell receptor beta chain was retrieved from a study of blood T cell repertoires in COVID-19. This CDR3 spans 12 amino acids. Germline V gene lookup returns CDR1 SGHRS and CDR2 YFSETQ. V lost 4 bases and J 8 bases, leaving 12 bases between the germline ends. Individuals drawn from 24 US areas were roughly 18 to 95 years old. Assay: immunoSEQ multiplex PCR; the TCRdb copy retains only in-frame clones and omits some. The profile shows 280,000 or so clones, around 92% of them singletons. The count of this clone is one. The rearrangement links TRBV5-1 to TRBJ1-2; D not certain. The sample taken for sequencing was PBMCs or T cells enriched from blood (not recorded which). This receptor was obtained from a woman aged 45 to 65 who had been exposed to COVID-19. The CDR3 nucleotides are TGCGCCAGCAGCATAAACTTTCGGGGCTACACCTTC. Translated, it gives CASSINFRGYTF.